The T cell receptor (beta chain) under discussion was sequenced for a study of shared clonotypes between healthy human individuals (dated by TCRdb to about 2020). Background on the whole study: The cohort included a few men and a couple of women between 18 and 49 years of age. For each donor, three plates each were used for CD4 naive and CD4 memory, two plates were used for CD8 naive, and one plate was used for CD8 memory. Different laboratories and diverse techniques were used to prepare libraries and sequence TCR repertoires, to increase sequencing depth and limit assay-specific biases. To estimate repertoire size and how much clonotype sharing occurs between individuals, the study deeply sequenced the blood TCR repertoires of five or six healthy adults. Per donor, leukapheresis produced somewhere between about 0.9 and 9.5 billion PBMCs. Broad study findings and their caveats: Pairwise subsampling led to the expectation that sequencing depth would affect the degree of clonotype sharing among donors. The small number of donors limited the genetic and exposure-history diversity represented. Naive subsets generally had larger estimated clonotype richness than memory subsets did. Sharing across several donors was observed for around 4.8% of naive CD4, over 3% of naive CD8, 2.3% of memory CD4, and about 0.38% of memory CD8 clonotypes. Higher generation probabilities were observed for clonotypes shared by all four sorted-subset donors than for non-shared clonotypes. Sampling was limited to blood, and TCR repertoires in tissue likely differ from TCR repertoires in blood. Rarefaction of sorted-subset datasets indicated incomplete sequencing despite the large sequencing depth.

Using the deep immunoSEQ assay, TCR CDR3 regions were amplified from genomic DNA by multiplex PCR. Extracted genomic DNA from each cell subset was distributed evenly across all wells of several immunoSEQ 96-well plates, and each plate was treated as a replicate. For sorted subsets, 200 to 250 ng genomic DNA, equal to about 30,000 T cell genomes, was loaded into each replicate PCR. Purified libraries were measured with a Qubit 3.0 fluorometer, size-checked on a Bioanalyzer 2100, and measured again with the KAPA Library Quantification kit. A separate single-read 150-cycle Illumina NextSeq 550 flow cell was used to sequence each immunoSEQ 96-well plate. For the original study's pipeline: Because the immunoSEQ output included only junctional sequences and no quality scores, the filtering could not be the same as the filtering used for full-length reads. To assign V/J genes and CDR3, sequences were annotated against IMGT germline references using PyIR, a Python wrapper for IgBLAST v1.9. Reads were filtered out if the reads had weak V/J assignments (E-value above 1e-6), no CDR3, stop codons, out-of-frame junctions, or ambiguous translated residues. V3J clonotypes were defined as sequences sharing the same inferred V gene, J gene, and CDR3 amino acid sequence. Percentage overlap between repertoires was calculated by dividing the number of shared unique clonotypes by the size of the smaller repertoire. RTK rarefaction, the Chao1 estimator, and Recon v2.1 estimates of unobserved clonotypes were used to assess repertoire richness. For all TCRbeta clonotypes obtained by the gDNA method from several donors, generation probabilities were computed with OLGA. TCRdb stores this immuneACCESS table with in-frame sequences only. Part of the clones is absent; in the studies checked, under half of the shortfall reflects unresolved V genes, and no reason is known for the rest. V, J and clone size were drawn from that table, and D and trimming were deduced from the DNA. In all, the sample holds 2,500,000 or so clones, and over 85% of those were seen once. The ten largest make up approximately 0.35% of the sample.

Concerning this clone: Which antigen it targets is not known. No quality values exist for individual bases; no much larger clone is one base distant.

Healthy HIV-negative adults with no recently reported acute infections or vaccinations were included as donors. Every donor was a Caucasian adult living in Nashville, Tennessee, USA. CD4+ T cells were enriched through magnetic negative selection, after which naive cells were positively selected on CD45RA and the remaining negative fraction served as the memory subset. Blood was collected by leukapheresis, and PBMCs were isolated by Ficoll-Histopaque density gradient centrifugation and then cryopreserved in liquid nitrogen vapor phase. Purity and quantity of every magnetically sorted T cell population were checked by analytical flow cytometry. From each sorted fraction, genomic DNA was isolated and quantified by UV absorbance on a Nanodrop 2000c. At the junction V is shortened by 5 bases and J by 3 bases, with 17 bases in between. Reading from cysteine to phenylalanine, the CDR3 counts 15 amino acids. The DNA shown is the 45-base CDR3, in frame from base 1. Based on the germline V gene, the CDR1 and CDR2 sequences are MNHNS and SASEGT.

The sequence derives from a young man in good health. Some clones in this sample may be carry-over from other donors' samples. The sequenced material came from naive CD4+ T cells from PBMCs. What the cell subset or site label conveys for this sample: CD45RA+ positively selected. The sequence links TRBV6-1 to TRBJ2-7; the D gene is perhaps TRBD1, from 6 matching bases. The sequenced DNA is TGTGCCAGCAGTTCAACAGGGTCCCCTAACTACGAGCAGTACTTC. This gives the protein CASSSTGSPNYEQYF.